This TCR beta chain was captured by sequencing in a study of blood T cell repertoires in COVID-19. The CDR3 is 16 amino acids. Germline V gives CDR1 MGHRA, CDR2 YSYEKL. V lost 4 bases, J lost 2 bases, and 5 bases stayed unmatched. The repertoire was sequenced with immunoSEQ multiplex PCR; TCRdb's copy has only in-frame clones and lacks some. Of tens of thousands of clones in the sample, around 76% were seen once. The genes are TRBV4-1 and TRBJ1-4; TRBD1 matches at 9 bases. The sequence derives from a woman aged 55-70 years with acute or convalescent COVID-19. Sequencing input: peripheral blood. The CDR3 DNA follows: TGCGCCAGCAGCCCTCCTGGGACAGGGACTAATGAAAAACTGTTTTTT. Translated: CASSPPGTGTNEKLFF.